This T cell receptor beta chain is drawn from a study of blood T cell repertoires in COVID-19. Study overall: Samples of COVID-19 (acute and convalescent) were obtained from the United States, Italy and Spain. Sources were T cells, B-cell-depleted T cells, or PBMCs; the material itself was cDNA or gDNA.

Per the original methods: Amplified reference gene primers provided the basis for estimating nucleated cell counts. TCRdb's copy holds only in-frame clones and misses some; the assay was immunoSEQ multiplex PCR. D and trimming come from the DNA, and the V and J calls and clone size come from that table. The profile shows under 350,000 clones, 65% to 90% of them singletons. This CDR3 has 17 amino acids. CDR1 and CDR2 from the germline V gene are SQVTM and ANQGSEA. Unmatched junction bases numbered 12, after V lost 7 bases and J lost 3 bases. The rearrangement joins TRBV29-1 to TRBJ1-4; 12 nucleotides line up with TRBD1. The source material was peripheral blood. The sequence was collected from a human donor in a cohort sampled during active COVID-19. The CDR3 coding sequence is TGCAGCGCCGACCGGGACAGGGGGCTGCGGGCTAATGAAAAACTGTTTTTT. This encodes CSADRDRGLRANEKLFF.